This T cell receptor (beta chain) was captured by sequencing in a study of blood T cell repertoires in COVID-19. Study background: Samples taken during acute and convalescent COVID-19 were collected in the United States, Italy and Spain.

Trimming left V 0 bases short and J 0 bases short, with 9 bases between. Germline assignment: CDR1 LGHNA and CDR2 YSLEER. The CDR3 extends over 16 amino acids. Repertoires were generated with immunoSEQ multiplex PCR, while TCRdb's copy carries only in-frame clones and drops some. The sample includes 150,000 to 200,000 clones, roughly 87% of them seen just once. The origin of this receptor is a woman aged 55-69 years with COVID-19, enrolled during active disease. The rearrangement links TRBV4-3 to TRBJ1-3; the D is unclear. Sequenced: peripheral blood. The CDR3 sequence: CASSQDPWSSGNTIYF. The CDR3 DNA is TGCGCCAGCAGCCAAGATCCGTGGAGCTCTGGAAACACCATATATTTT.